The source of this T cell receptor (beta chain) is a study of beta chain features in type 1 diabetes listed by TCRdb under 2018. For context, the study as a whole: No differences in mean age, gender distribution, total cell number or subset yield were found between patients and healthy donors. Across all samples, approximately 100 million sorted cells were examined, and cell number per subset correlated strongly with RNA yield. The study compared TCRB repertoires of sorted circulating CD4+ T cell subsets between recently diagnosed type 1 diabetes patients and matched healthy donors. Whereas all 30 or so donors provided naive and central memory subsets, regulatory and stem cell-like memory subsets were isolated from just 8 patients and about 8 healthy donors.

A single peripheral blood draw of 95 to 150 mL on average was collected from each donor into heparinised tubes. A BD FACSAria II and a panel including CD45RO, CCR7, CD25, CD127, CD95 and CD27 were used to sort naive, central memory, regulatory and stem cell-like memory CD4+ T cells. Every sorted population had a purity above 98%. PBMCs were separated immediately by Lymphoprep density gradient centrifugation and were stained directly, without being cultured. To minimize batch effects, samples were stained and sorted in pairs, one healthy donor with one patient per experiment. In regard to this clone: Its antigen is not yet known. Per-base quality was not reported, and no clone a single base away is much larger than it.

Reading the germline V gene gives CDR1 MGHDK and CDR2 SYGVNS. Counted from cysteine to phenylalanine, this CDR3 has 15 amino acids. Just CDR3 DNA is preserved here, 45 bases in frame from base 1. Between the V and J ends, shortened by 4 bases and 6 bases respectively, the junction contains 15 bases. The entire isolated RNA was reverse transcribed using the High Capacity cDNA Reverse Transcription Kit, and thus expressed TCRB transcripts were sequenced. Deep immunoSEQ sequencing was applied to naive, central memory and regulatory T cell samples, giving an average of roughly 3.3 million total reads per sample. Sorted cells were lysed in RLT buffer, and RNA was extracted using DNase-treated RNeasy Micro or Mini kits according to cell number. To prevent cross-contamination, every cell subset was processed on its own, while patient and healthy donor samples were processed together. The immunoSEQ multiplex PCR was used to amplify TCRB sequences from cDNA, generating 87-bp fragments that spanned the CDR3 region. Sequencing of the amplicons was performed on the Illumina HiSeq platform. The original pipeline was this. Synthetic template baselines were used to correct PCR bias computationally, reads within Hamming distance 2 were collapsed, and singletons that could not be merged were discarded. Reads were aligned against IMGT so that V, D and J genes, CDR3 length and insertions or deletions at six rearrangement sites could be assigned. Clonotype counts were normalized to sorted cell number within each subset before computing true diversity and Gini coefficients with the tcR R package. The overlap coefficient, calculated on TCRB nucleotide sequences, was used to quantify repertoire sharing. Out-of-frame TCRB sequences from naive cells were analyzed to stand in for the pre-selection repertoire. Sourced from immuneACCESS, this table was stored by TCRdb with only in-frame sequences that have V and J called. A share of the clones is absent; for the studies checked, an unresolved V gene accounts for under half, and the remainder has no known explanation. That table is the source of V, J and clone size, and D and trimming were worked out from the DNA. A total of hundreds of thousands of clones appear in this sample, around 68% of them only once. The leading ten clones occupy 0.053% of the sample.

Results and caveats for the whole study, not just this receptor: Shorter templates might have been favored by PCR, but patient and control samples were amplified and corrected together, so both groups would have been affected equally by any skew. Because cDNA was sequenced instead of genomic DNA, highly expressing activated cells could be over-represented, though the groups showed no difference in activation or CD3 levels. A moderate but significant shortening of TCRB CDR3 length was observed in type 1 diabetes patients in all four CD4+ subsets. Only small numbers of individuals were included in the HLA sub-analyses, which left unresolved whether HLA type had any influence on TCRB rearrangement. Naive, central memory and regulatory TCRB repertoires appeared to be more similar among patients than among healthy donors. At VDJ recombination sites, type 1 diabetes patients had fewer insertions and more deleted nucleotides, which implies abnormalities in thymic rearrangement.

Specimen: naive CD4+ T cells from blood. This sample's cell subset or site label indicates: true naive CD4+ T cells. This TCR came from a man aged 25-40 years in good health. The chain was built from TRBV25-1 and TRBJ2-2, with the identity of the D gene unclear. In nucleotide form, the sequence is TGTGCCAGCAGTGGTTTAGGCGGTCCCTCCGGGGAGCTGTTTTTT. This is translated as CASSGLGGPSGELFF. Outside the CDR3, residues come from the reference TRBV25-1 and TRBJ2-2 proteins, so the full variable domain is: EADIYQTPRYLVIGTGKKITLECSQTMGHDKMYWYQQDPGMELHLIHYSYGVNSTEKGDLSSESTVSRIRTEHFPLTLESARPSHTSQYLCASSGLGGPSGELFFGEGSRLTVL.